This TCR beta chain was sequenced in a study of shared clonotypes between healthy human individuals (dated by TCRdb to the early 2020s). About the study as a whole: The cohort included three men and a couple of women between 18 and 49 years of age. To estimate repertoire size and how much clonotypes are shared between individuals, the study performed deep sequencing of blood TCR repertoires from about five healthy adults. To increase sequencing depth and limit assay-specific biases, TCR repertoire library preparation and sequencing were carried out by different laboratories using diverse techniques. For each donor, CD4 naive and CD4 memory were each given three plates, CD8 naive was given two plates, and CD8 memory was given one plate. Between about 0.8 and 9 billion PBMCs per donor were obtained by leukapheresis. Findings and caveats that apply to the study as a whole: The genetic and exposure-history diversity represented was limited by the small number of donors. Based on pairwise subsampling, the degree of clonotype sharing among donors was expected to be affected by sequencing depth. Rarefaction of sorted-subset datasets indicated incomplete sequencing despite the large sequencing depth. Only blood was sampled, and tissue TCR repertoires likely differ from those in blood. Approximately 5% of naive CD4, more than 3% of naive CD8, about 2.5% of memory CD4, and 0.4% of memory CD8 clonotypes were shared across a few donors. Clonotypes shared by all four sorted-subset donors showed higher generation probabilities than non-shared clonotypes. Estimated clonotype richness was generally larger for naive than for memory subsets.

Donors were healthy HIV-negative adults with no recently reported acute infections or vaccinations. Every donor was a Caucasian adult residing in Nashville, Tennessee, USA. Magnetic negative selection was used to enrich CD4+ T cells, after which naive cells were positively selected on CD45RA and the negative fraction became the memory subset. Blood was obtained by leukapheresis, after which PBMCs were separated by Ficoll-Histopaque density gradient centrifugation and cryopreserved in liquid nitrogen vapor phase. Analytical flow cytometry was used to check the purity and quantity of each magnetically sorted T cell population. Genomic DNA was isolated from every sorted fraction and measured by UV absorbance on a Nanodrop 2000c. Remarks on this clone: Its binding antigen is unknown. Nothing much larger sits one base from this clone, and base qualities are not available. Other DNA sequences from this sample encode an identical CDR3 as well.

TCR CDR3 regions were amplified from genomic DNA by multiplex PCR using the deep immunoSEQ assay. Genomic DNA extracted from each cell subset was distributed evenly over all wells of several immunoSEQ 96-well plates, and each plate served as one replicate. Each replicate PCR for sorted subsets received roughly 0.2 ug genomic DNA, equal to about 30,000 T cell genomes. Purified libraries were quantified with a Qubit 3.0 fluorometer, sized on a Bioanalyzer 2100, and re-quantified with the KAPA Library Quantification kit. Each immunoSEQ 96-well plate was sequenced on its own single-read 150-cycle Illumina NextSeq 550 flow cell. In the authors' own workflow: Because only junctional sequences without quality scores were contained in the immunoSEQ output, filtering matching that applied to full-length reads could not be performed. To assign V/J genes and CDR3, sequences were annotated against IMGT germline references using PyIR, a Python wrapper for IgBLAST v1.9. Reads with weak V/J assignments (E-value above 1e-6), missing CDR3, stop codons, out-of-frame junctions, or ambiguous translated residues were removed. V3J clonotypes were defined by identical inferred V gene, J gene, and CDR3 amino acid sequence. Percentage overlap between repertoires was calculated by dividing the number of shared unique clonotypes by the size of the smaller repertoire. Three approaches were used to assess repertoire richness: RTK rarefaction, the Chao1 estimator, and Recon v2.1 estimates of unobserved clonotypes. OLGA was used to compute generation probabilities for all TCRbeta clonotypes that the gDNA method yielded from four donors. Sourced from immuneACCESS, this table was stored by TCRdb with only in-frame sequences that have V and J called. A share of the clones is absent; for the studies checked, an unresolved V gene accounts for under half, and the remainder has no known explanation. Clone size and the V and J calls come from that table; the DNA yielded D and trimming. This sample comprises about 1 million clones, 60% to 80% of them detected only once. The leading ten clones occupy nearly 1.5% of the sample.

V is reduced by 0 bases and J by 1 base, leaving a spacing of 8 bases between them. Reading from cysteine to phenylalanine, the CDR3 counts 15 amino acids. The entry retains the CDR3 DNA only, 45 bases that are in frame from base 1. As encoded in the germline V gene, CDR1 is SGDLS while CDR2 is YYNGEE. Sequences were obtained from memory CD4+ T cells sorted from blood. The cell subset or site tag for this specimen amounts to: CD45RA-negative fraction. The clonotype comes from a man between 18 and 29 years old in good health. Here the chain combines TRBV9 and TRBJ1-3; 5 matching bases give a weak D call of TRBD1. The encoded CDR3 is CASSVGGGSGNTIYF. The DNA is TGTGCCAGCAGCGTAGGTGGGGGTTCTGGAAACACCATATATTTT.